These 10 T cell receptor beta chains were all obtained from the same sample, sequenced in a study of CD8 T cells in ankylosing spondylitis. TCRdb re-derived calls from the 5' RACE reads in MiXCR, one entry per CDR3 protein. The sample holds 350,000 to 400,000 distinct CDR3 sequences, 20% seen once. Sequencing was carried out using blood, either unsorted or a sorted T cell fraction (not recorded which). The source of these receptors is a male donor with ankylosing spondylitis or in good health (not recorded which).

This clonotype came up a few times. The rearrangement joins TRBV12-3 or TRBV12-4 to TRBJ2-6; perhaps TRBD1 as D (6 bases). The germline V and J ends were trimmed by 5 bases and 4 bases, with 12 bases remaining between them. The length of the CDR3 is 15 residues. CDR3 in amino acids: CASSAQGSGANVLTF. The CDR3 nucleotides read TGTGCCAGCAGTGCACAGGGAAGCGGGGCCAACGTCCTGACTTTC.

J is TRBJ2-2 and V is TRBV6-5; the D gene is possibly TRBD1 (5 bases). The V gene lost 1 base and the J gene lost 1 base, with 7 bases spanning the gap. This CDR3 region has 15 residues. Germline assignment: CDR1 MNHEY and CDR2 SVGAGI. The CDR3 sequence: CASSYLGQNTGELFF. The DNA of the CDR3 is TGTGCCAGCAGTTACTTAGGACAGAACACCGGGGAGCTGTTTTTT.

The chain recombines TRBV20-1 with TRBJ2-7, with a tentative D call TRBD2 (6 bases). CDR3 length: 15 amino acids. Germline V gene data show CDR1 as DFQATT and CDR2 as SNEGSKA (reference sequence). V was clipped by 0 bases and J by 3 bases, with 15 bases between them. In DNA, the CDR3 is TGCAGTGCTAGAGATCGCGTACGGGACTTCTACGAGCAGTACTTC. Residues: CSARDRVRDFYEQYF.

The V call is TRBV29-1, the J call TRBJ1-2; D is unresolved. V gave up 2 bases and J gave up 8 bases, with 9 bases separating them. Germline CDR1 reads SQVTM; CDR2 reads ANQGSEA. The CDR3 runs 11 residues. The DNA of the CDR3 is TGCAGCGTTGAATTGCGGCAGGGCTACACCTTC. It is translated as CSVELRQGYTF.

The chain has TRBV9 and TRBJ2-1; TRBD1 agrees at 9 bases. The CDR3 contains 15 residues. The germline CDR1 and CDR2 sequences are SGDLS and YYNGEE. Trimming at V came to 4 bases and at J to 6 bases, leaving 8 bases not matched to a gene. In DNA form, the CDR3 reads TGTGCCAGCAGCTCCGGACAGGGGAATTTCAATGAGCAGTTCTTC. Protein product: CASSSGQGNFNEQFF.

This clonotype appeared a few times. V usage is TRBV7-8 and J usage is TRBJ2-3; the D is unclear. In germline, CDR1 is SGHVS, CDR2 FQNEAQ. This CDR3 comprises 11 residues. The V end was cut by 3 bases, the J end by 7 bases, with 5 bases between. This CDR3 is CASSFLNTQYF. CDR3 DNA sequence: TGTGCCAGCAGCTTTCTTAATACGCAGTATTTT.

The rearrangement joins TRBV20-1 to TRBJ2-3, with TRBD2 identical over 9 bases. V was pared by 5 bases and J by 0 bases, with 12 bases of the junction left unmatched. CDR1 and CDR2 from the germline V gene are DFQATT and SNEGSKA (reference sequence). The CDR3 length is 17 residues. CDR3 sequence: CSASFSGGIPSTDTQYF. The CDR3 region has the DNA TGCAGTGCTTCTTTTAGCGGGGGCATACCTAGCACAGATACGCAGTATTTT.

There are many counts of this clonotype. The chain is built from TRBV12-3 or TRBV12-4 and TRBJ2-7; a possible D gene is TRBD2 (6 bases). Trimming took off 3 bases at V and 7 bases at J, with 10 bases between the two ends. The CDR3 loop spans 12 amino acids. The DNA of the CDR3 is TGTGCCAGCAGTTTTCCGGCGGGGGAGCAGTACTTC. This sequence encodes CASSFPAGEQYF.

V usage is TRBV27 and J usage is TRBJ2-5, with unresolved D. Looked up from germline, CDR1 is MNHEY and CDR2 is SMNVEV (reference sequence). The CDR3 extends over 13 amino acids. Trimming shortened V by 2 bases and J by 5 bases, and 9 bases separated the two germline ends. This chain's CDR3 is CASSLGLEETQYF. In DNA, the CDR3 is TGTGCCAGCAGTTTAGGTCTGGAGGAGACCCAGTACTTC.

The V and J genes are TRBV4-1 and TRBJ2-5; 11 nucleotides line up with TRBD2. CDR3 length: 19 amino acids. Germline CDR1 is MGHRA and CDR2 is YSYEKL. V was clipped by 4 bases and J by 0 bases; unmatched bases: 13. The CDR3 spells CASSLRTSSGGTYQETQYF. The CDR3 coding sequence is TGCGCCAGCAGCCTGCGGACCTCTAGCGGGGGGACGTACCAAGAGACCCAGTACTTC.